This TCR beta chain was recorded in a study of beta chain features in type 1 diabetes. CD45RO/CCR7/CD25/CD127/CD95/CD27 sorting isolated CD4+ naive, central memory, regulatory and stem cell-like memory cells. The V gene lost 2 bases and the J gene lost 7 bases, with 15 bases spanning the gap. This CDR3 has 15 residues. Germline lookup yields CDR1 SGHTA and CDR2 FQGNSA. Findings of the study overall: Naive, central memory and Treg TCRB repertoires seemed to resemble each other more closely in patients than they did in healthy donors.

There are a few counts of this clone. What it binds is not known. Expressed TCRB transcripts were sequenced, since all the RNA that had been isolated was reverse transcribed. Only in-frame clones appear in the TCRdb table, and some are missing; sequencing was by immunoSEQ multiplex PCR. Here the sample spans over 500,000 clones, roughly 15% being singletons. V is TRBV7-2 and J is TRBJ2-1; a possible D gene is TRBD1 (6 bases). Sequencing was done on a sample of naive CD4+ T cells from blood. The sequence was collected from a man between 18 and 35 years old in good health. CDR3 nucleotide sequence: TGTGCCAGCAGCTTATCCCAGCGTCAGGGGAATGAGCAGTTCTTC. Its translation is CASSLSQRQGNEQFF.